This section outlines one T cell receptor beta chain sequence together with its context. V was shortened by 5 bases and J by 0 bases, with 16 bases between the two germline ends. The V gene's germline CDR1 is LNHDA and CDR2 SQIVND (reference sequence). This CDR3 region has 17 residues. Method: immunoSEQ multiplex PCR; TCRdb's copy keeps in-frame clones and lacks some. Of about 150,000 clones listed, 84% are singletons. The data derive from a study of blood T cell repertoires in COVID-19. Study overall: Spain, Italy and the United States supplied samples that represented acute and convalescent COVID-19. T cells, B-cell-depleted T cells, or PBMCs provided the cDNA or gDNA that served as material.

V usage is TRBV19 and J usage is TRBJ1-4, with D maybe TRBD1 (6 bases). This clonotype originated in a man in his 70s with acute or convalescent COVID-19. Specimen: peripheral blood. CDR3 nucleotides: TGTGCCAGTAGTTCGCCCGGACAGACTACAACTAATGAAAAACTGTTTTTT. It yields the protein CASSSPGQTTTNEKLFF.